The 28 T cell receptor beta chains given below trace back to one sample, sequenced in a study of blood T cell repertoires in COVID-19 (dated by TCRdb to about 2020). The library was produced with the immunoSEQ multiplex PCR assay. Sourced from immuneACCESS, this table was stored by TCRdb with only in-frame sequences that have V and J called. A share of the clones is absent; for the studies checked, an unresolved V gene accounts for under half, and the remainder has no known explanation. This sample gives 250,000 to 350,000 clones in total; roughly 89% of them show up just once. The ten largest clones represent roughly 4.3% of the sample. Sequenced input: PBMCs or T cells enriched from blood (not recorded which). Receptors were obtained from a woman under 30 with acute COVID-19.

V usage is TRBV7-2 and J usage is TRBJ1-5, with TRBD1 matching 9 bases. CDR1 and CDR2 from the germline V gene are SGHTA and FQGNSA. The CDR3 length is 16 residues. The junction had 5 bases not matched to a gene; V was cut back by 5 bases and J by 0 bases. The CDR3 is CASSIPGQGSNQPQHF. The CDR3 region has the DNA TGTGCCAGCAGCATCCCGGGACAGGGTAGCAATCAGCCCCAGCATTTT.

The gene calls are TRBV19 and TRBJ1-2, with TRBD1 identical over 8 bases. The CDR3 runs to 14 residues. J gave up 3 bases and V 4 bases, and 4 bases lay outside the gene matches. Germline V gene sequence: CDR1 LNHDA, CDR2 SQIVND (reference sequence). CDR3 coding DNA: TGTGCCAGTAGTACCGCGACAGGGGACTATGGCTACACCTTC. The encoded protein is CASSTATGDYGYTF.

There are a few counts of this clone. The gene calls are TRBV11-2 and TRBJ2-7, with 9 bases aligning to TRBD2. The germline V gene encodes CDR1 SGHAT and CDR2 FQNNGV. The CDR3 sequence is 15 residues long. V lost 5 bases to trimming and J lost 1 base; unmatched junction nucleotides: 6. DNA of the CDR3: TGTGCCAGCAGCACGCTAGCGGGAAAGTCCTACGAGCAGTACTTC. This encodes CASSTLAGKSYEQYF.

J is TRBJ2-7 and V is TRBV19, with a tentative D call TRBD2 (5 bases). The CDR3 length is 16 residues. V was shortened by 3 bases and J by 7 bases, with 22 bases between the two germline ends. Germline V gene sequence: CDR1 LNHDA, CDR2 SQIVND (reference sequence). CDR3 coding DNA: TGTGCCAGTAGTATTGGATTGGGGAGCGGCCTGGGGGAGCAGTACTTC. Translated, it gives CASSIGLGSGLGEQYF.

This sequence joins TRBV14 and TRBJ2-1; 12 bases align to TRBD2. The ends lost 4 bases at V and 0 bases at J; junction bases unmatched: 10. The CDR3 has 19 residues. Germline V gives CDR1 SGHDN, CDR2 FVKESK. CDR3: CASSPRLAGGPGSYNEQFF. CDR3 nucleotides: TGTGCCAGCAGCCCGAGGCTAGCGGGAGGGCCAGGCTCCTACAATGAGCAGTTCTTC.

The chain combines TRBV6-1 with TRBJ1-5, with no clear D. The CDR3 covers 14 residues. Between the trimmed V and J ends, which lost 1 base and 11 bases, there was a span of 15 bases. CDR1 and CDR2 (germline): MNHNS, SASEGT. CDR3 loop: CASSEGAPQWSQHF. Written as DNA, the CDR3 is TGTGCCAGCAGTGAAGGGGCACCCCAATGGTCCCAGCATTTT.

The CDR3 region is CASSSQPGLPYEQYF. The CDR3 DNA follows: TGTGCCAGCAGCTCTCAGCCGGGACTCCCCTACGAGCAGTACTTC. The rearrangement joins TRBV7-2 to TRBJ2-7, with a possible D match to TRBD2 (6 bases). V gave up 4 bases and J gave up 2 bases, with 15 bases separating them. Germline V lookup: CDR1 SGHTA, CDR2 FQGNSA. CDR3 length: 15 residues.

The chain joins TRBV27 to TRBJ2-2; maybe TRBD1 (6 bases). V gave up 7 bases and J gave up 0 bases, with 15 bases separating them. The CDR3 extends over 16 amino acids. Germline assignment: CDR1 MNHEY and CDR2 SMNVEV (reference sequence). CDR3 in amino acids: CASTAGTSANTGELFF. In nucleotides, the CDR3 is TGTGCCAGCACCGCTGGGACAAGCGCGAACACCGGGGAGCTGTTTTTT.

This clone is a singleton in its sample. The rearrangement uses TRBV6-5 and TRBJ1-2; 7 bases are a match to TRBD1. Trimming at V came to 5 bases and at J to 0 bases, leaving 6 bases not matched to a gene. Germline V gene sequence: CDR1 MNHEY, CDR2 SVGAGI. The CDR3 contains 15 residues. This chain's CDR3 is CASSNPGTANYGYTF. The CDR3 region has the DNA TGTGCCAGCAGTAACCCAGGGACAGCTAACTATGGCTACACCTTC.

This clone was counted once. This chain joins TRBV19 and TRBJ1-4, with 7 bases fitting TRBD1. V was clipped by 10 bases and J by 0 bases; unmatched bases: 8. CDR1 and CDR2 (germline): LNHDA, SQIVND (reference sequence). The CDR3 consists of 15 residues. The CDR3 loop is CATSGQFATNEKLFF. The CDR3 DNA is TGTGCCACTTCGGGACAGTTTGCAACTAATGAAAAACTGTTTTTT. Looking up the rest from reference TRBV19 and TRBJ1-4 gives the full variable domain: DGGITQSPKYLFRKEGQNVTLSCEQNLNHDAMYWYRQDPGQGLRLIYYSQIVNDFQKGDIAEGYSVSREKKESFPLTVTSAQKNPTAFYLCATSGQFATNEKLFFGSGTQLSVL.

CDR3 bases: TGTGCCAGCTCTTACAGGGGGCCCCGCTCCTACGAGCAGTACTTC. It encodes CASSYRGPRSYEQYF. This chain joins TRBV18 and TRBJ2-7; 9 bases are a match to TRBD1. Trimming at V came to 6 bases and at J to 0 bases, leaving 6 bases not matched to a gene. There are 15 residues in the CDR3. Germline-derived CDR1 and CDR2 are KGHSH and LQKENI.

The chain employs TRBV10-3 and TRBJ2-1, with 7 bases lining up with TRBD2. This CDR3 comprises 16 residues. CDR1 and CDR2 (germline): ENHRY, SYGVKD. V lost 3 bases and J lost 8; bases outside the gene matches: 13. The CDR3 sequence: CAISEGGGLDVYEQFF. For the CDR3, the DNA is TGTGCCATCAGTGAAGGAGGCGGACTAGATGTTTATGAGCAGTTCTTC.

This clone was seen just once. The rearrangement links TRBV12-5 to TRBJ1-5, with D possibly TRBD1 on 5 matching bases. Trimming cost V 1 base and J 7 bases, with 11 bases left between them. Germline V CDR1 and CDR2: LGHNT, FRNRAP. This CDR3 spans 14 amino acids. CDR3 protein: CASGLARGSQPQHF. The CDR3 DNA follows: TGTGCTAGTGGTTTGGCAAGGGGTAGCCAGCCCCAGCATTTT. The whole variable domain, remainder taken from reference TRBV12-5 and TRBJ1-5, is DARVTQTPRHKVTEMGQEVTMRCQPILGHNTVFWYRQTMMQGLELLAYFRNRAPLDDSGMPKDRFSAEMPDATLATLKIQPSEPRDSAVYFCASGLARGSQPQHFGDGTRLSIL.

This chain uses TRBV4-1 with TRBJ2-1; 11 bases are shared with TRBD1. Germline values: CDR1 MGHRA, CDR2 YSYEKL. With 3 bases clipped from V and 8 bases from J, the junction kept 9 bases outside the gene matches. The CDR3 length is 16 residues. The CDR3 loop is CASSQGPGQGVYEQFF. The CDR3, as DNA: TGCGCCAGCAGCCAGGGTCCGGGACAGGGGGTATATGAGCAGTTCTTC.

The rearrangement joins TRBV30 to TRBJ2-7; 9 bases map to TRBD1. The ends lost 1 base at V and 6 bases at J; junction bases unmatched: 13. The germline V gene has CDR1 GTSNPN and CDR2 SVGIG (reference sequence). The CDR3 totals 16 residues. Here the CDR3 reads CAWSATPGQGFVEQYF. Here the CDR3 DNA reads TGTGCCTGGAGTGCCACTCCGGGACAGGGTTTTGTCGAGCAGTACTTC.

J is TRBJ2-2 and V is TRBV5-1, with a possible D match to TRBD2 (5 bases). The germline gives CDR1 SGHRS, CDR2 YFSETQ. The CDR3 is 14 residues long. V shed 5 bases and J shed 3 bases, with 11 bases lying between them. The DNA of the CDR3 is TGCGCCAGCAGGGAGGACGTGGACACCGGGGAGCTGTTTTTT. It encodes CASREDVDTGELFF.

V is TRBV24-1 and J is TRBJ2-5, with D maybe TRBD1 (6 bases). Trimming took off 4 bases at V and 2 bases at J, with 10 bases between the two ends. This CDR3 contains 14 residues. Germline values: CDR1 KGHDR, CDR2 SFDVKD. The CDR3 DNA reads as TGTGCCACCAGTGACAATACAGGGCAAGAGACCCAGTACTTC. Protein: CATSDNTGQETQYF.

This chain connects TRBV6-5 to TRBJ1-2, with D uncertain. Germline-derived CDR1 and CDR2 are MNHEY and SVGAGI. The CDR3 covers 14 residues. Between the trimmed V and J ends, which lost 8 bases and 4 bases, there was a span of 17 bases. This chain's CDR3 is CASAGRIGRYGYTF. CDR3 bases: TGTGCCAGCGCGGGGAGGATCGGGCGCTATGGCTACACCTTC.

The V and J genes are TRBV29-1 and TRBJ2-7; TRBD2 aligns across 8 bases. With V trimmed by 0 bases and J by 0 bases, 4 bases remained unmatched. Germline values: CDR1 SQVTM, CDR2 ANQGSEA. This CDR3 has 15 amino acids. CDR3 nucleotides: TGCAGCGTTGAAGACCGACTAGCGAACTCCTACGAGCAGTACTTC. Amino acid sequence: CSVEDRLANSYEQYF.

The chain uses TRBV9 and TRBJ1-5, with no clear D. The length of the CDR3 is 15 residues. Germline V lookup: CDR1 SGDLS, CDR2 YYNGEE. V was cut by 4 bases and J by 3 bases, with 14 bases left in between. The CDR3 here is CASSPAGQVNQPQHF. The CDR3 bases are TGTGCCAGCAGCCCAGCTGGCCAGGTCAATCAGCCCCAGCATTTT.

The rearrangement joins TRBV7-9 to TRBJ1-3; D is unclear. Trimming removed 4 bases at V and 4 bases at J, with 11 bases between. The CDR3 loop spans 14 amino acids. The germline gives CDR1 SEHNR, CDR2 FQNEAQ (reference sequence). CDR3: CASSSGILGNTIYF. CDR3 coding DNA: TGTGCCAGCAGCTCGGGGATCTTGGGAAACACCATATATTTT.

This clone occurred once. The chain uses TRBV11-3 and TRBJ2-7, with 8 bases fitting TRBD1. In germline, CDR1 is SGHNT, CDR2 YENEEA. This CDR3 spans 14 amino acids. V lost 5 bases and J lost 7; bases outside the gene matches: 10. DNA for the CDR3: TGTGCCAGCAGCCCCGGACAGGGCTTGAGTGAGCAGTACTTC. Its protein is CASSPGQGLSEQYF.

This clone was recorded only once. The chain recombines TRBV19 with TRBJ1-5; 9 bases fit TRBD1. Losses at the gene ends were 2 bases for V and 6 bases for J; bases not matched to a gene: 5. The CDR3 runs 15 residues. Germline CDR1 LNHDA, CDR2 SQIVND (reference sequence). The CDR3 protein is CASSIWTGDPQPQHF. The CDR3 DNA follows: TGTGCCAGTAGTATATGGACAGGGGATCCTCAGCCCCAGCATTTT.

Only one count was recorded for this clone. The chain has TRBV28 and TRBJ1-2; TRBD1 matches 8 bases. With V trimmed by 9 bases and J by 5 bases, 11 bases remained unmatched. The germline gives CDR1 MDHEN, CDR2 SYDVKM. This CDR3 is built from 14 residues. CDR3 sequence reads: CASRWQGAGYGYTF. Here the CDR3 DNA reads TGTGCCAGTCGTTGGCAGGGGGCAGGATATGGCTACACCTTC.

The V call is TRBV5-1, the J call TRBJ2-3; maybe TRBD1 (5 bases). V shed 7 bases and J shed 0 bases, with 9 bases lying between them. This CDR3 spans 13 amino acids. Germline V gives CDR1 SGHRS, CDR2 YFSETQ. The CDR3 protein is CASGATSTDTQYF. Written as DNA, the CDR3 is TGCGCCAGCGGGGCCACTAGCACAGATACGCAGTATTTT.

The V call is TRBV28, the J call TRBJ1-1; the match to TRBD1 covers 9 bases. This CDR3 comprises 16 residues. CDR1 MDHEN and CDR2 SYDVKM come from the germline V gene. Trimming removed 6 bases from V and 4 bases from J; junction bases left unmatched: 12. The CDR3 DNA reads TGTGCCAGCAGGGGGGGGACAGGGAAGGAGGGCACTGAAGCTTTCTTT. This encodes CASRGGTGKEGTEAFF.

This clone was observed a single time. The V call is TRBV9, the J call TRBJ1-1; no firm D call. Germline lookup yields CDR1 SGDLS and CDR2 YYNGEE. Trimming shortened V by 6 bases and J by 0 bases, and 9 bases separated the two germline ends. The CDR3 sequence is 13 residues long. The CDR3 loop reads CASTPQMNTEAFF. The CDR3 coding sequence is TGTGCCAGCACCCCGCAGATGAACACTGAAGCTTTCTTT. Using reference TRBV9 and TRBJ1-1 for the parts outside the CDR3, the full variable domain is DSGVTQTPKHLITATGQRVTLRCSPRSGDLSVYWYQQSLDQGLQFLIQYYNGEERAKGNILERFSAQQFPDLHSELNLSSLELGDSALYFCASTPQMNTEAFFGQGTRLTVV.

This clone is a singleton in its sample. The chain's CDR3 is CSVEEQSASSYEQYF. CDR3 in DNA: TGCAGCGTTGAAGAGCAGTCAGCGAGCTCCTACGAGCAGTACTTC. The V gene is TRBV29-1, the J gene TRBJ2-7; D not resolved. The CDR3 length is 15 residues. CDR1 and CDR2 from the germline V gene are SQVTM and ANQGSEA. V lost 0 bases and J 0 bases, leaving 12 bases between the germline ends.